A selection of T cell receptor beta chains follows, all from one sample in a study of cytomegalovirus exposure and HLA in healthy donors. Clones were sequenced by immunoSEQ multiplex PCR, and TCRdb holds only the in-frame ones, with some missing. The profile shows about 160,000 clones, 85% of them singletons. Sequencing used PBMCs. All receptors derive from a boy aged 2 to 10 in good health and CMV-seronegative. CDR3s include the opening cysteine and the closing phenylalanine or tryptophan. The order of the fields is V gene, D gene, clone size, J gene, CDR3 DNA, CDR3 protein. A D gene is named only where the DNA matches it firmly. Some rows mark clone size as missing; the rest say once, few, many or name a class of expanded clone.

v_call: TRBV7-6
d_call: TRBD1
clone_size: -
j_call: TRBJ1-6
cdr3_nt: TGTGCCAGCAGCTTAGGGACAGGGAACAGTTCACCCCTCCACTTT
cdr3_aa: CASSLGTGNSSPLHF

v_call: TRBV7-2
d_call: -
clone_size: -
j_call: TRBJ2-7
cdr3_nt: TGTGCCAGCAGCTTTCAGGGTGTCGGCGAGCAGTACTTC
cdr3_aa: CASSFQGVGEQYF

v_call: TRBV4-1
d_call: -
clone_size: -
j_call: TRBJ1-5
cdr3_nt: TGCGCCAGCAGTCCGACACTTAGAAGCAATCAGCCCCAGCATTTT
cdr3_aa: CASSPTLRSNQPQHF

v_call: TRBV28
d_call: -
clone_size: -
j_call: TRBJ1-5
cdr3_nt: TGTGCCAGCAGCTTCGGCGGGGCGCAGCCCCAGCATTTT
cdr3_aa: CASSFGGAQPQHF

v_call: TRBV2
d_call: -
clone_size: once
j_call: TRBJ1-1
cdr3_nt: TGTGCCAGCAGTCCCGGGGGTATCACTGAAGCTTTCTTT
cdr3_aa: CASSPGGITEAFF

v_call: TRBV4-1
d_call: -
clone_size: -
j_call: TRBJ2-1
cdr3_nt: TGCGCCAGCAGCCAACGTGGGACTTCTTACAATGAGCAGTTCTTC
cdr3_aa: CASSQRGTSYNEQFF

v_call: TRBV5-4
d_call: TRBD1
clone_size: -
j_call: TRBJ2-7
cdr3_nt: TGTGCCAGCAGCTTGGGGCAGGGGGCCTACGAGCAGTACTTC
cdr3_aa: CASSLGQGAYEQYF

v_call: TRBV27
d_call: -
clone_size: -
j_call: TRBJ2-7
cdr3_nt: TGTGCCAGCAGTTCCCTCCCGTATTACGAGCAGTACTTC
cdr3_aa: CASSSLPYYEQYF

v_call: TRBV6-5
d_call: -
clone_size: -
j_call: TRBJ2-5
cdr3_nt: TGTGCCAGCAGTTTAGGGGATTCGTATCAAGAGACTCAGTACTTC
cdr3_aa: CASSLGDSYQETQYF

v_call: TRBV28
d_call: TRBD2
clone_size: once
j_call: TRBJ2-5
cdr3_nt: TGTGCCAGCAGTCTCTCGGGGGGAGAGACCCAGTACTTC
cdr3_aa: CASSLSGGETQYF

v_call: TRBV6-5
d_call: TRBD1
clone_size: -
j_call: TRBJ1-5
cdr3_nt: TGTGCCAGCAGAACAGGGGGCGGGCAGCCCCAGCATTTT
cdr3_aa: CASRTGGGQPQHF

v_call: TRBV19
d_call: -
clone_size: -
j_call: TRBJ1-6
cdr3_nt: TGTGCCACCGCCGGGGACACCTATAATTCACCCCTCCACTTT
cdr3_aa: CATAGDTYNSPLHF

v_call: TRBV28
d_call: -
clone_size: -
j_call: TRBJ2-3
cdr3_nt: TGTGCCAGCAGCATTCTTCAGGGGACGGATACGCAGTATTTT
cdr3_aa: CASSILQGTDTQYF

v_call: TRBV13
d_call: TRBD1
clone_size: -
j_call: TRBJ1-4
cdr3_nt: TGTGCCAGCAGCTTACACGGGACAGGGAATGAAAAACTGTTTTTT
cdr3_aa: CASSLHGTGNEKLFF

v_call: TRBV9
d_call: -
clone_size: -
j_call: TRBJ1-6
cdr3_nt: TGTGCCAGCAGCTTCACCCATAGCTCGAGTAATTCACCCCTCCACTTT
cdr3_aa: CASSFTHSSSNSPLHF

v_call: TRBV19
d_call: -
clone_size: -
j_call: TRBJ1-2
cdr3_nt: TGTGCCAGTATAGGTGGACAGAGCTATGGCTACACCTTC
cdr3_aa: CASIGGQSYGYTF